This T cell receptor beta chain was profiled in a study of cytomegalovirus exposure and HLA in healthy donors. Study summary: For the approximately 430 genotyped donors, 75% to 90% fell within the Caucasian-associated ancestry cluster. Overall study results and limits: As a later analysis revealed, the rate of TCR association differed by HLA locus, with DRB1 most and HLA-C fewest. In terms of immune exposure information, only CMV serostatus was available. Per a later analysis, HLA-associated TCR beta chains showed more clonal expansion than other, equally common TCR beta chains.

V was trimmed by 1 base and J by 4 bases, leaving 14 bases between them. The germline V gene encodes CDR1 SGHRS and CDR2 YFSETQ. The CDR3 totals 15 residues. As concerns this clone: Its cognate antigen is unknown.

A multiplex PCR was run with 60 Vbeta primers and 13 Jbeta primers. The repertoire was sequenced with immunoSEQ multiplex PCR; TCRdb's copy has only in-frame clones and lacks some. The data show about 99,000 clones, with approximately 76% seen just once and about 5% held by the top ten. The chain uses TRBV5-1 and TRBJ1-1, with D possibly being TRBD1 (5 bases). This receptor was taken from a woman under 30 in good health and CMV-seropositive. Input material: PBMCs. The CDR3 reads CASSLIQGSGTEAFF. The CDR3 nucleotides read TGCGCCAGCAGCTTGATCCAGGGTAGTGGCACTGAAGCTTTCTTT.